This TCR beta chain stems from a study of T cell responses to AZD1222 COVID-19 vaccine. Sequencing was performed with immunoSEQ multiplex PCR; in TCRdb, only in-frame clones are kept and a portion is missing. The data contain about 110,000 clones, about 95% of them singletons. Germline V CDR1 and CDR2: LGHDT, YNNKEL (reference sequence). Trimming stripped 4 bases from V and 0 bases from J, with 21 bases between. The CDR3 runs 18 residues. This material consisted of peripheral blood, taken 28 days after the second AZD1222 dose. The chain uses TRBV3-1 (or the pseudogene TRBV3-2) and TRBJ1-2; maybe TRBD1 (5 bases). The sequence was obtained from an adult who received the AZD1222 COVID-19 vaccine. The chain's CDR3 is CASSPDWGYEAANYGYTF. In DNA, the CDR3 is TGTGCCAGCAGCCCCGACTGGGGGTATGAGGCAGCTAACTATGGCTACACCTTC.